This TCR beta chain was sequenced in a study of blood T cells in healthy people across ages. The study, taken as a whole, reports: TCR beta diversity tracked closely with naive T cell percentage. Per million T cells, TCR beta diversity dropped roughly linearly as age increased. Using unsorted PBMCs precluded a conclusive naive versus antigen-experienced comparison.

There are a few counts of this clonotype. The antigen remains undetermined. Then a second PCR, running about 7 to 11 cycles, was carried out with a sample-barcoded 5' primer and a J-beta primer mix. TCRdb itself ran the 5' RACE reads through MiXCR, one entry per CDR3 protein. The sample includes roughly 1,700,000 distinct CDR3 sequences, about 28% of them seen just once. The CDR3 consists of 13 residues. Germline-derived CDR1 and CDR2 are DFQATT and SNEGSKA (reference sequence). V gave up 1 base and J gave up 7 bases, with 13 bases separating them. Each sample used at least 6 million PBMCs. Sequencing input: blood. The J gene is TRBJ1-2, the V gene TRBV20-1, with unresolved D. The clonotype comes from a woman in her thirties in good health. The CDR3 nucleotides are TGCAGTGCTAGAGTGCCCCTAAGGCGTGGCTACACCTTC. Its protein is CSARVPLRRGYTF.